This paragraph reports one T cell receptor (beta chain). The data stem from a study of blood T cell repertoires in COVID-19. V lost 5 bases, J lost 3 bases, and 7 bases stayed unmatched. This CDR3 region has 14 residues. CDR1 and CDR2 from the germline V gene are SGHRS and YFSETQ. Using immunoSEQ multiplex PCR, the repertoire was profiled, and TCRdb retains in-frame clones only, with some absent. The data contain 200,000 to 250,000 clones, 84% of them seen just once; the ten biggest clones take up approximately 18%. The receptor comes from a woman over 75 with active or convalescent COVID-19. The chain recombines TRBV5-1 with TRBJ1-2, with TRBD1 matching 7 bases. Sequencing input: peripheral blood. The chain's CDR3 is CASRPGGEDYGYTF. As DNA, the CDR3 is TGCGCCAGCAGACCAGGGGGAGAGGACTATGGCTACACCTTC.